A selection of T cell receptor beta chains follows, all from one sample in a study of shared clonotypes between healthy human individuals. Data came from immunoSEQ multiplex PCR; TCRdb stores just in-frame clones and leaves some out. Among some 1,100,000 clones, 75% to 85% were seen once, and the ten largest hold roughly 0.56%. Sequencing input: memory CD4+ T cells from PBMCs. These receptors originate from a man between 18 and 35 years old in good health. Some clones in this sample may be carry-over from other donors' samples. Each CDR3 is given with its conserved first and last residue. D genes are given only for firm matches. Rows give clone size only sometimes, using once, few, many, or a class for an expanded clone.

J gene	clone size	D gene	V gene	CDR3 DNA	CDR3 protein
TRBJ1-4	NA	NA	TRBV27	TGTGCCAGCAGTTGGCAGGGCGACGAAAAACTGTTTTTT	CASSWQGDEKLFF
TRBJ1-1	few	NA	TRBV28	TGTGCCAGCAGGCAGGGTAGTTGGACTGAAGCTTTCTTT	CASRQGSWTEAFF
TRBJ1-2	NA	TRBD1	TRBV2	TGTGCCAGCAGTCGACAGGGCCCGAATGGCTACACCTTC	CASSRQGPNGYTF
TRBJ2-1	once	TRBD2	TRBV27	TGTGCCAGCGGGCAAGGCGGGGACTATACCAGAGATGAGCAGTTCTTC	CASGQGGDYTRDEQFF
TRBJ2-3	NA	TRBD2	TRBV18	TGTGCCAGCTCACCAGGGACTAGCGGGAGTGGGGCAGATACGCAGTATTTT	CASSPGTSGSGADTQYF
TRBJ2-7	NA	TRBD2	TRBV19	TGTGCCACCTCGGCTAGCGGGGGGTCCTACGAGCAGTACTTC	CATSASGGSYEQYF
TRBJ2-1	NA	NA	TRBV5-8	TGTGCCAGCAGCTTTCTTTTAGGGCACAGCTCCTACAATGAGCAGTTCTTC	CASSFLLGHSSYNEQFF
TRBJ1-2	many	NA	TRBV29-1	TGCAGCGTTGCACCGGGGAAGGTCTATGGCTACACCTTC	CSVAPGKVYGYTF
TRBJ2-1	NA	TRBD2	TRBV5-4	TGTGCCAGCAGCTTGGGGGCTAGCGGGGCGAATGAGCAGTTCTTC	CASSLGASGANEQFF
TRBJ1-5	NA	NA	TRBV28	TGTGCCAGCACCCCACTAGTGGCTAACAATCAGCCCCAGCATTTT	CASTPLVANNQPQHF
TRBJ2-7	NA	NA	TRBV7-2	TGTGCCAGCAGCTATCGGAGGGAAACCTACGAGCAGTACTTC	CASSYRRETYEQYF
TRBJ2-7	NA	TRBD2	TRBV5-4	TGTGCCAGCAGCTCAACTAGCGGGGATCGCGAGCAGTACTTC	CASSSTSGDREQYF
TRBJ1-2	NA	NA	TRBV5-1	TGCGCCAGCAGCTTGAACAGGGAGCGTGGCTACACCTTC	CASSLNRERGYTF
TRBJ2-7	NA	TRBD2	TRBV4-3	TGCGCCAGCAGCCAAGCCGCCCAACTAGCGGGAGGACGCGAGCAGTACTTC	CASSQAAQLAGGREQYF
TRBJ2-7	NA	TRBD1	TRBV5-4	TGTGCCAGCTCTAGACAGGGTATCGAGCAGTACTTC	CASSRQGIEQYF
TRBJ1-3	NA	NA	TRBV28	TGTGCCAGCAGGAACAGGAGAAACACCATATATTTT	CASRNRRNTIYF
TRBJ2-7	NA	TRBD2	TRBV9	TGTGCCAGCAGTCCGGGACTAGCGGGATCAGGGCAGTACTTC	CASSPGLAGSGQYF
TRBJ1-2	once	TRBD1	TRBV5-1	TGCGCCAGCAGCTTCGATACCTGGACAGGCATTAACTATGGCTACACCTTC	CASSFDTWTGINYGYTF
TRBJ1-2	once	NA	TRBV5-4	TGTGCCAGCAGTTCGGACCCACTCGTGGGCTATGGCTACACCTTC	CASSSDPLVGYGYTF
TRBJ2-7	NA	NA	TRBV7-8	TGTGCCAGCAGCTTGGTCCGGGGCGAGCAGTACTTC	CASSLVRGEQYF
TRBJ2-7	NA	NA	TRBV28	TGTGCCAGCAGTTCCCCGGAAAGATACCACGAGCAGTACTTC	CASSSPERYHEQYF
TRBJ2-5	NA	NA	TRBV5-1	TGCGCCAGCAGCTCCCGTGGGATTGACCAAGAGACCCAGTACTTC	CASSSRGIDQETQYF
TRBJ2-7	NA	TRBD1	TRBV6-6	TGTGCCAGCAGTATTACCCGGGACAGGGTCGAGCAGTACTTC	CASSITRDRVEQYF
TRBJ2-7	NA	TRBD1	TRBV7-2	TGTGCCAGCAGCCCGTCAGGGACAGCCTACGAGCAGTACTTC	CASSPSGTAYEQYF
TRBJ1-2	NA	TRBD1	TRBV7-3	TGTGCCAGCAGCTTACGACAGGGGGATGGCTACACCTTC	CASSLRQGDGYTF
TRBJ1-1	NA	NA	TRBV9	TGTGCCAGCAGCCCAGGCCCCGGGGGGTCCACTGAAGCTTTCTTT	CASSPGPGGSTEAFF
TRBJ2-5	NA	NA	TRBV18	TGTGCCAGCTCAAACGGGGAAGCTCGGGAGACCCAGTACTTC	CASSNGEARETQYF
TRBJ2-7	NA	TRBD1	TRBV28	TGTGCCAGCAAGGGACAGGGGTTTGTCTACGAGCAGTACTTC	CASKGQGFVYEQYF
TRBJ2-7	few	NA	TRBV2	TGTGCCAGCAGTGTATGGGGATCCTACGAGCAGTACTTC	CASSVWGSYEQYF
TRBJ2-7	NA	TRBD1	TRBV5-1	TGCGCCAGCAGCGCTGACGGACAGGGACGCGAGCAGTACTTC	CASSADGQGREQYF
TRBJ1-3	few	NA	TRBV6-5	TGTGCCAGCAGTTACTCTCGGGATTCTGGAAACACCATATATTTT	CASSYSRDSGNTIYF
TRBJ2-3	once	TRBD2	TRBV4-2	TGTGCCAGCAGCCCAGGCGCACTAGCGGGAGGGCCTGGAGACACAGATACGCAGTATTTT	CASSPGALAGGPGDTDTQYF
TRBJ2-5	many	NA	TRBV5-4	TGTGCCAGCAGCTTATTCAAGGGGGGAGAGACCCAGTACTTC	CASSLFKGGETQYF
TRBJ2-7	NA	TRBD1	TRBV19	TGTGCCAGTAGCCCTATCCGACAGGGTTCAGACGAGCAGTACTTC	CASSPIRQGSDEQYF
TRBJ2-5	NA	NA	TRBV4-2	TGTGCCAGCAGTCTTACGGGGGAGACCCAGTACTTC	CASSLTGETQYF